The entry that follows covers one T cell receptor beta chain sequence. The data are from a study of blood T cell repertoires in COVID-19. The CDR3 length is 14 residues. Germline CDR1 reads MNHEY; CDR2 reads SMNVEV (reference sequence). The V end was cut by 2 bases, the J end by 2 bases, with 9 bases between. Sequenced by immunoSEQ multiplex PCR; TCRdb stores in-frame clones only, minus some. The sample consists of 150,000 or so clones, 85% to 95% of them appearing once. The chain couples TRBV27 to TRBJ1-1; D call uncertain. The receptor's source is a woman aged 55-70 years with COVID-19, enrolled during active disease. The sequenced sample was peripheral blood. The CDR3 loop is CASSLRQTNTEAFF. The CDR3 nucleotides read TGTGCCAGCAGTTTACGGCAGACTAACACTGAAGCTTTCTTT.